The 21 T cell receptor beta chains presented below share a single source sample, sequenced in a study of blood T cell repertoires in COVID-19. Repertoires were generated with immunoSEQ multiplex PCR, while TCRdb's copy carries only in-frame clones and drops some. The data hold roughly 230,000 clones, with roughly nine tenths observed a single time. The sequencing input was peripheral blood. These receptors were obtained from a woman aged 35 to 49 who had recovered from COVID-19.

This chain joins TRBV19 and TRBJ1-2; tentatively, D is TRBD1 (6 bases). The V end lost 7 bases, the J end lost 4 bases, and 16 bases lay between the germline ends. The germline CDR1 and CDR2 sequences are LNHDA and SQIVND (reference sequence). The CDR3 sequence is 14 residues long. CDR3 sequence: CASIKAQGAYGYTF. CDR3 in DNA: TGTGCCAGTATAAAGGCACAGGGAGCCTATGGCTACACCTTC.

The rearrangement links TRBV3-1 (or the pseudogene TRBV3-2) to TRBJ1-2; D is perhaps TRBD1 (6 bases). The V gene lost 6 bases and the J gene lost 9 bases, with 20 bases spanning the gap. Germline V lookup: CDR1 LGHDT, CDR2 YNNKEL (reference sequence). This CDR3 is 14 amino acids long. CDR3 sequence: CASSQQREQGRYTF. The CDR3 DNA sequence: TGTGCCAGCAGTCAGCAAAGAGAACAGGGCCGCTACACCTTC.

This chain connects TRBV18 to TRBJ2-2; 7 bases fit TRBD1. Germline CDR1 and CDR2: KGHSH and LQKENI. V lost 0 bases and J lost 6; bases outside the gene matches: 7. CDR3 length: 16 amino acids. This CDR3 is CASSPPSLQGAGELFF. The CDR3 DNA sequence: TGTGCCAGCTCACCACCGTCGCTGCAGGGGGCCGGGGAGCTGTTTTTT.

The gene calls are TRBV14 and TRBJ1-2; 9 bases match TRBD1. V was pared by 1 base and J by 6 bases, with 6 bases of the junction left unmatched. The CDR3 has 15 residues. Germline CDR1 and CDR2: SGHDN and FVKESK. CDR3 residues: CASSQGGGQGDGYTF. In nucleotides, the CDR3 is TGTGCCAGCAGCCAAGGAGGGGGACAGGGTGATGGCTACACCTTC.

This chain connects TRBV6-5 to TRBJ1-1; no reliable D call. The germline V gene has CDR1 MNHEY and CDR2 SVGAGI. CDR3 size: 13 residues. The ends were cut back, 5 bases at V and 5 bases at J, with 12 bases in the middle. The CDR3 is CASSRTGRTEAFF. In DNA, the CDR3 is TGTGCCAGCAGTCGGACTGGGAGGACTGAAGCTTTCTTT.

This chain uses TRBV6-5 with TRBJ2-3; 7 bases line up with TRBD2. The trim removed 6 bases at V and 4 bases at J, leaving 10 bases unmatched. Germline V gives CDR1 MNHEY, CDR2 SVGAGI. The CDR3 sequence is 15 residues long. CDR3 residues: CASRRTSGGPDTQYF. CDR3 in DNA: TGTGCCAGCAGACGGACTAGTGGGGGACCAGATACGCAGTATTTT.

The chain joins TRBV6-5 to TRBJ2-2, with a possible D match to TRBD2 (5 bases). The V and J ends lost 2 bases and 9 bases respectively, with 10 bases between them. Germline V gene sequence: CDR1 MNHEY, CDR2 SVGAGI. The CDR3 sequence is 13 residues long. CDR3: CASSYGEIRELFF. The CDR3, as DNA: TGTGCCAGCAGTTACGGGGAGATCAGGGAGCTGTTTTTT.

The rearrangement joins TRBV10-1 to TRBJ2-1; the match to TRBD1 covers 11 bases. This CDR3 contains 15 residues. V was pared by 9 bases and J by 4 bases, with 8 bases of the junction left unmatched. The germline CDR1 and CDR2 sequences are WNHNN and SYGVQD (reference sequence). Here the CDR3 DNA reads TGCGCCAGTGGGACAGGGGGGACGGGATACAATGAGCAGTTCTTC. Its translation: CASGTGGTGYNEQFF.

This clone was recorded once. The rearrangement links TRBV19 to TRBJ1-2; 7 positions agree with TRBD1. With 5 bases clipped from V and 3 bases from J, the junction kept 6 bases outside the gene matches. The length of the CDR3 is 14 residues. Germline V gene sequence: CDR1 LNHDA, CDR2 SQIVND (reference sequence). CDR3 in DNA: TGTGCCAGTAGTCCTAATGACAGGGACTATGGCTACACCTTC. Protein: CASSPNDRDYGYTF.

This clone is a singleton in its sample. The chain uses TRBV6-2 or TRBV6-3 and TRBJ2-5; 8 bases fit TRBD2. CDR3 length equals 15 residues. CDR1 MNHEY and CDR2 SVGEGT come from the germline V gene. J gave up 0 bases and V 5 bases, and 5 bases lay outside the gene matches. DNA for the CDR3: TGTGCCAGCAGTACTAGCGGAGGAAACCAAGAGACCCAGTACTTC. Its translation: CASSTSGGNQETQYF.

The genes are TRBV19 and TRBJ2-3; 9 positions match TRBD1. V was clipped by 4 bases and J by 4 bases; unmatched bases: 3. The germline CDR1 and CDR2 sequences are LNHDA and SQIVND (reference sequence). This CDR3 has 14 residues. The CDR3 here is CASSRGQGSDTQYF. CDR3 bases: TGTGCCAGTAGTAGGGGACAGGGTTCAGATACGCAGTATTTT.

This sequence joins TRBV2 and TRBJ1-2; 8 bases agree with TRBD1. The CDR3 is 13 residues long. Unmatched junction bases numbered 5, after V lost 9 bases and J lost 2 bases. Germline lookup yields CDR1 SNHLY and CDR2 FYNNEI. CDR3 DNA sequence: TGTGCCAGGATACGACAGGGGAACTATGGCTACACCTTC. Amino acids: CARIRQGNYGYTF.

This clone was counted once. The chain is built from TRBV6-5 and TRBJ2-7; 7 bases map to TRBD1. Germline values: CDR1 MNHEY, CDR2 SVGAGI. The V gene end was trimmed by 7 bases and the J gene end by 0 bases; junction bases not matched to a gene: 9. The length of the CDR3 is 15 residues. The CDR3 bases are TGTGCCAGCACCTCGACAGGGACCTCCTCCTACGAGCAGTACTTC. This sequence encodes CASTSTGTSSYEQYF.

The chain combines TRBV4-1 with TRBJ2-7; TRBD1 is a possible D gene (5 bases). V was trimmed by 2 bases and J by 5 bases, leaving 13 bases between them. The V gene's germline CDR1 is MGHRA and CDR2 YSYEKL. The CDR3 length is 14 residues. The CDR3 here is CASSQYEARDEQYF. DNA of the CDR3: TGCGCCAGCAGCCAATACGAGGCCAGGGACGAGCAGTACTTC.

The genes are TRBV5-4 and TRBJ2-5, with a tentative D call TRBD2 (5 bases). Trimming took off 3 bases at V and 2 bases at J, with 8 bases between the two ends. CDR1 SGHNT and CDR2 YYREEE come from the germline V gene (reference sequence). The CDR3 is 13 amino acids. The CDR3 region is CASSYPGQETQYF. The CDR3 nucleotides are TGTGCCAGCAGCTACCCGGGGCAAGAGACCCAGTACTTC.

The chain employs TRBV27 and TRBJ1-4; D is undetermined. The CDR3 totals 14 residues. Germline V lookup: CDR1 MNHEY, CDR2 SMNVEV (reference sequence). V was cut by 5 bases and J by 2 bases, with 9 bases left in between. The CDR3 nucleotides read TGTGCCAGCAGTGATGCCAGGACTAATGAAAAACTGTTTTTT. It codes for CASSDARTNEKLFF.

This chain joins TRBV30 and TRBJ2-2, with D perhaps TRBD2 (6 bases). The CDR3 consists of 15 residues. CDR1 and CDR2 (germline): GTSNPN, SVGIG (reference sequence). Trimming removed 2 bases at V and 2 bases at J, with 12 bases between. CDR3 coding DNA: TGTGCCTGGAGTTTGGGGGGACTTAACACCGGGGAGCTGTTTTTT. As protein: CAWSLGGLNTGELFF.

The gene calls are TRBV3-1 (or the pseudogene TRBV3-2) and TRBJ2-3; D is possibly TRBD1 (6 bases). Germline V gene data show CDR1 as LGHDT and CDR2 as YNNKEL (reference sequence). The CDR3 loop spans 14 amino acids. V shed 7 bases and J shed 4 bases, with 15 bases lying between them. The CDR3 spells CASNKQGLADTQYF. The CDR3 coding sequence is TGTGCCAGCAACAAACAGGGTCTGGCAGATACGCAGTATTTT.

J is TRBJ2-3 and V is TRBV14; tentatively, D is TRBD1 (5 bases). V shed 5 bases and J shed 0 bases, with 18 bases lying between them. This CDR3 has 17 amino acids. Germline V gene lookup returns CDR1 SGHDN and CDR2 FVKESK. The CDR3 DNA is TGTGCCAGCAGCTTTCGATCGGACACCTCTAGCACAGATACGCAGTATTTT. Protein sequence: CASSFRSDTSSTDTQYF.

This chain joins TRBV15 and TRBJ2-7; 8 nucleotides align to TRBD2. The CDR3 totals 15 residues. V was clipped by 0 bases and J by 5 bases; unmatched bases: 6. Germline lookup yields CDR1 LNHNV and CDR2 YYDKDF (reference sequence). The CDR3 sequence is CATSRDPSGSNEQYV. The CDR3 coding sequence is TGTGCCACCAGCAGAGATCCAAGCGGGAGCAACGAGCAGTACGTC.

CDR3 coding DNA: TGTGCCAGTAGTATAGATCGAGGATCAGGGGATCGAGGCTATGGCTACACCTTC. The encoded protein is CASSIDRGSGDRGYGYTF. V gene TRBV19 combines with J gene TRBJ1-2, with a tentative D call TRBD1 (6 bases). V lost 0 bases to trimming and J lost 4 bases, with 21 bases between them. CDR3 length: 18 residues. Germline V CDR1 and CDR2: LNHDA, SQIVND (reference sequence).